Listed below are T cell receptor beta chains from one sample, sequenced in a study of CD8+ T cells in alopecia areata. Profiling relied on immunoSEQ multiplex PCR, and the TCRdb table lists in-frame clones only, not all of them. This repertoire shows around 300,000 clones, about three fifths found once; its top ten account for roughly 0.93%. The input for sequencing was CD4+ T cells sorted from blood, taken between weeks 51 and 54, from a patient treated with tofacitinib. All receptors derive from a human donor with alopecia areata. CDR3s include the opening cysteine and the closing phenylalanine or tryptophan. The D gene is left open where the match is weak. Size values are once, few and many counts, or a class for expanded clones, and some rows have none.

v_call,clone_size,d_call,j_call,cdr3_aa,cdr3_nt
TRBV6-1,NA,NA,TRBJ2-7,CASSARSLYEQYF,TGTGCCAGCAGTGCTCGCAGCCTTTACGAGCAGTACTTC
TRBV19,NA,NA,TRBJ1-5,CASSPREQPQHF,TGTGCCAGTAGCCCTCGAGAACAGCCCCAGCATTTT
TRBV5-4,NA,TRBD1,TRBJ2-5,CASSHGTVETQYF,TGTGCCAGCAGCCACGGGACAGTGGAGACCCAGTACTTC
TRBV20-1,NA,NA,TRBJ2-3,CSALRTDTQYF,TGCAGTGCTCTTCGCACAGATACGCAGTATTTT
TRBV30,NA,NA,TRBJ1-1,CACSATGEAFF,TGTGCCTGCTCGGCGACAGGCGAAGCTTTCTTT
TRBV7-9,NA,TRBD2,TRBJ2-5,CASSFGLVPQETQYF,TGTGCCAGCAGCTTTGGACTAGTGCCCCAAGAGACCCAGTACTTC
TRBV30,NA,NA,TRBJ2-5,CAWSVLRTETQYF,TGTGCCTGGAGTGTACTACGTACGGAGACCCAGTACTTC
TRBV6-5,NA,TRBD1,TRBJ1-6,CASSWDRGPNSPLHF,TGTGCCAGCAGTTGGGACAGGGGGCCGAATTCACCCCTCCACTTT
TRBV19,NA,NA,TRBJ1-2,CASSPRLWGYTF,TGTGCCAGTAGTCCCAGATTGTGGGGCTACACCTTC
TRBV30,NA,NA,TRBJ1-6,CAWRGGGYNSPLHF,TGTGCCTGGCGGGGGGGAGGCTATAATTCACCCCTCCACTTT
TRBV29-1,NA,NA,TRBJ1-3,CALISGNTIYF,TGCGCCCTAATCTCTGGAAACACCATATATTTT
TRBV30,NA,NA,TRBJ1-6,CAWSTSQHNSPLHF,TGTGCCTGGAGTACGTCACAGCATAATTCACCCCTCCACTTT
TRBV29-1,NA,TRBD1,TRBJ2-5,CSVGRDRRETQYF,TGCAGCGTCGGGCGGGACAGGAGAGAGACCCAGTACTTC
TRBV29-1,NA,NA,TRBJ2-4,CSVESPNIQYF,TGCAGCGTTGAAAGCCCAAACATTCAGTACTTC
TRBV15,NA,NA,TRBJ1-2,CATSRTGDGYTF,TGTGCCACCAGCAGAACAGGTGATGGCTACACCTTC
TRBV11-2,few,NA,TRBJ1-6,CASSLGGSPLHF,TGTGCCAGCAGCTTAGGAGGTTCACCCCTCCACTTT
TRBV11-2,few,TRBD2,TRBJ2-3,CASSPPGGGTDTQYF,TGTGCCAGCAGCCCTCCGGGGGGGGGCACAGATACGCAGTATTTT
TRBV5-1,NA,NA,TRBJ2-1,CASQESNGDYNEQFF,TGCGCCAGCCAGGAGTCCAATGGGGATTACAATGAGCAGTTCTTC
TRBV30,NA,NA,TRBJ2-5,CAWSQTAWETQYF,TGTGCCTGGAGCCAGACAGCGTGGGAGACCCAGTACTTC
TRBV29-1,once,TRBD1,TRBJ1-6,CSVALSGQGGESPLHF,TGCAGCGTTGCCCTATCCGGACAGGGAGGAGAATCACCCCTCCACTTT
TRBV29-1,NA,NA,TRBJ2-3,CSGAAGTDTQYF,TGCAGCGGGGCTGCGGGCACAGATACGCAGTATTTT
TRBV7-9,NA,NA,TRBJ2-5,CASSLVGTSGETQYF,TGTGCCAGCAGCTTAGTTGGGACTTCCGGGGAGACCCAGTACTTC
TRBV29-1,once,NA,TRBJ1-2,CSEGRFEDGYTF,TGCAGCGAAGGGCGGTTCGAGGATGGCTACACCTTC
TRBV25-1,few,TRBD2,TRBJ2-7,CASSVSSGGRYEQYF,TGTGCCAGCAGTGTATCTAGCGGGGGTCGATACGAGCAGTACTTC
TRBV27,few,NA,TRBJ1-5,CASSSQGRQPQHF,TGTGCCAGCAGTTCCCAGGGGCGGCAGCCCCAGCATTTT
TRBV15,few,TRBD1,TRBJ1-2,CATSRDGTGRIYGYTF,TGTGCCACCAGCAGAGATGGGACAGGGAGGATCTATGGCTACACCTTC
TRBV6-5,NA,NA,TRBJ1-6,CASSYINSPLHF,TGTGCCAGCAGTTACATCAATTCACCCCTCCACTTT
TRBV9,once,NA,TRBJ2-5,CASSVGGAGPYQETQYF,TGTGCCAGCAGCGTAGGAGGCGCAGGGCCCTACCAAGAGACCCAGTACTTC
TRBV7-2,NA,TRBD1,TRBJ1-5,CASSAMTGPRGNQPQHF,TGTGCCAGCAGCGCAATGACAGGGCCCCGTGGCAATCAGCCCCAGCATTTT
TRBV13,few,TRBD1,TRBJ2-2,CASSREDRLSNTGELFF,TGTGCCAGCAGCCGAGAGGACAGGTTATCGAACACCGGGGAGCTGTTTTTT
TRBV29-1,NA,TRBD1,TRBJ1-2,CSVPQGDYGYTF,TGCAGCGTTCCCCAGGGGGACTATGGCTACACCTTC
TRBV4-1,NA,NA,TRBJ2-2,CASSQVLRAGYGELFF,TGCGCCAGCAGCCAAGTGCTCAGGGCGGGATACGGGGAGCTGTTTTTT
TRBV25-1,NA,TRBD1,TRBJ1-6,CASTDGTGSSPLHF,TGTGCCAGCACCGATGGGACAGGGAGTTCACCCCTCCACTTT
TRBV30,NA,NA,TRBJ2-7,CAWSVRPTDSYEQYF,TGTGCCTGGAGTGTCAGGCCTACCGACTCCTACGAGCAGTACTTC
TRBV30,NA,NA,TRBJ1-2,CAWSSDSYGYTF,TGTGCCTGGAGTAGCGACAGCTATGGCTACACCTTC
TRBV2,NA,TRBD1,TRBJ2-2,CASILTGGTGELFF,TGTGCCAGCATTCTGACAGGGGGCACCGGGGAGCTGTTTTTT
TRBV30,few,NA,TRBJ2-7,CAGSNETVYEQYF,TGTGCCGGGAGTAATGAGACAGTCTACGAGCAGTACTTC
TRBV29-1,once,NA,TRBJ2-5,CSVEDPVARWETQYF,TGCAGCGTTGAAGATCCAGTCGCCCGTTGGGAGACCCAGTACTTC
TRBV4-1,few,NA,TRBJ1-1,CASSQSQLMNTEAFF,TGCGCCAGCAGCCAATCACAGCTAATGAACACTGAAGCTTTCTTT
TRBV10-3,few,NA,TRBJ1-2,CATGDSRFGDYGYTF,TGTGCCACAGGAGACAGTAGATTTGGGGACTATGGCTACACCTTC
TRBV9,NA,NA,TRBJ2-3,CASSIVGDTQYF,TGTGCCAGCAGCATCGTGGGGGATACGCAGTATTTT
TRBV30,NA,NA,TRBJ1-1,CAWKEASNTEAFF,TGTGCCTGGAAGGAGGCCAGCAACACTGAAGCTTTCTTT
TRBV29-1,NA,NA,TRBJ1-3,CSVRISGNTIYF,TGCAGCGTTCGGATATCTGGAAACACCATATATTTT
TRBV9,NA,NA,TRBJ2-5,CASSVGVGGETQYF,TGTGCCAGCAGCGTTGGGGTTGGGGGAGAGACCCAGTACTTC
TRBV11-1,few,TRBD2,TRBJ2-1,CASSLARGGSSYNEQFF,TGTGCCAGCAGCTTAGCGCGGGGGGGAAGCTCCTACAATGAGCAGTTCTTC
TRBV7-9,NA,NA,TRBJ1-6,CASRYTGPRRSSPLHF,TGTGCCAGCAGGTATACCGGGCCCCGGCGAAGTTCACCCCTCCACTTT
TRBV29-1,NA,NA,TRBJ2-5,CSVLRGDQETQYF,TGCAGCGTGTTAAGGGGGGACCAAGAGACCCAGTACTTC
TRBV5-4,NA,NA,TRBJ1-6,CASSLGSQEFSPLHF,TGTGCCAGCAGCTTAGGGTCGCAGGAATTTTCACCCCTCCACTTT
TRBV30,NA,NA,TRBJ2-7,CAWKSSYEQYF,TGTGCCTGGAAATCCTCCTACGAGCAGTACTTC
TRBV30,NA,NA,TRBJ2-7,CAWSVRPTYEQYF,TGTGCCTGGAGTGTAAGGCCTACCTACGAGCAGTACTTC
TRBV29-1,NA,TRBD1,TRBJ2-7,CSVADRGRSGEQYF,TGCAGCGTTGCGGACAGGGGGCGATCGGGCGAGCAGTACTTC
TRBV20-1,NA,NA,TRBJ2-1,CSARELDEQFF,TGCAGTGCTAGAGAGTTAGATGAGCAGTTCTTC
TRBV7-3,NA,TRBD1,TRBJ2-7,CASSPGGLSSYEQYF,TGTGCCAGCAGCCCAGGGGGTCTGAGCTCCTACGAGCAGTACTTC